The following is a T cell receptor beta chain sequence with its context. The trim removed 5 bases at V and 8 bases at J, leaving 11 bases unmatched. Per germline, CDR1 PRHDT and CDR2 FYEKMQ (reference sequence). The CDR3 is made up of 14 amino acids. The sample originates from a study of blood T cell repertoires in COVID-19. Study as a whole: From T cells, B-cell-depleted T cells, or PBMCs came the material, which was cDNA or gDNA.

Sequenced by immunoSEQ multiplex PCR; TCRdb stores in-frame clones only, minus some. The sample lists approximately 250,000 clones, 85% occurring once. The chain combines TRBV13 with TRBJ1-2; the match to TRBD1 covers 7 bases. This clonotype originated in a woman in her fifties or sixties with acute COVID-19. Material for sequencing was PBMCs or T cells enriched from blood (not recorded which). The CDR3 nucleotides read TGTGCCAGCAGCCCGCCCGGCCAGGGGGGAGGCTACACCTTC. Residues: CASSPPGQGGGYTF.